This TCR beta chain comes out of a study of post-analysis software for immune sequencing data. General study points: With TRBV5-6, TRBV5-1 and TRBV20-1 included, 4 to 6 TRBV segments were more frequent in patients than in controls.

Trimming removed 3 bases from V and 1 base from J, with 7 bases in between. The CDR3 extends over 14 amino acids. Germline lookup yields CDR1 ENHRY and CDR2 SYGVKD. The sample holds one count of this clonotype. Its antigen remains unknown. Unique molecular identifiers were present in the TCR beta cDNA libraries. TCRdb re-called the PCR reads with MiXCR, one entry per CDR3 protein. The repertoire holds about 810,000 distinct CDR3 sequences, with approximately 53% as singletons. The chain joins TRBV10-3 to TRBJ1-5, with a possible D match to TRBD1 (5 bases). Sequencing used blood. The TCR was taken from a girl between 5 and 17 years old with multiple sclerosis. CDR3 bases: TGTGCCATCAGTGACGCAGGGAGCAATCAGCCCCAGCATTTT. This translates into CAISDAGSNQPQHF.